The T cell receptor (beta chain) under discussion was sequenced for a study of T-cell memory formation after mild COVID-19. TCR alpha and TCR beta cDNA libraries carrying sample barcodes and UMIs came from 5'RACE with constant-segment primers. TCRdb recomputed calls from the 5' RACE reads with MiXCR, one row per CDR3 protein. Of hundreds of thousands of distinct CDR3 sequences in the sample, roughly 18% were seen once. Trimming stripped 1 base from V and 5 bases from J, with 11 bases between. Germline CDR1 is LGHNA and CDR2 is YSLEER. The CDR3 has 15 amino acids. The origin of this receptor is an adult woman who had mild COVID-19 (a few samples of this study predate the infection). Cell type and time point are not known. The chain recombines TRBV4-3 with TRBJ2-2, with no clear D. Sequencing used PBMCs or a T cell subset sorted from them (not recorded which). The CDR3 sequence: CASSQGLLRTGELFF. CDR3 coding DNA: TGCGCCAGCAGCCAAGGACTCCTCAGGACCGGGGAGCTGTTTTTT.